The rows below give T cell receptor beta chains drawn from one sample of a study of cytomegalovirus exposure and HLA in healthy donors. Here immunoSEQ multiplex PCR was the method, and the copy in TCRdb shows in-frame clones only, minus some. Of approximately 100,000 clones in the sample, about 71% were seen once. Sequences were obtained from PBMCs. All receptors come from a boy under 18 in good health and CMV-seronegative. The CDR3 runs from the conserved cysteine through the conserved F or W. Each record gives: D gene, clone size, V gene, J gene, CDR3 protein, CDR3 DNA. The D gene is left open where the match is weak. Some rows mark clone size as missing; the rest say once, few, many or name a class of expanded clone.

D gene: NA; clone size: NA; V gene: TRBV4-1; J gene: TRBJ2-2; CDR3 protein: CASSQDPRDPIYTGELFF; CDR3 DNA: TGCGCCAGCAGCCAAGATCCCAGGGATCCCATATACACCGGGGAGCTGTTTTTT
D gene: TRBD1; clone size: few; V gene: TRBV7-2; J gene: TRBJ2-3; CDR3 protein: CASSGTGFTDTQYF; CDR3 DNA: TGTGCCAGCAGCGGGACAGGATTCACAGATACGCAGTATTTT
D gene: TRBD1; clone size: NA; V gene: TRBV5-1; J gene: TRBJ1-1; CDR3 protein: CASSSGGIEAFF; CDR3 DNA: TGCGCCAGCAGCTCAGGGGGTATTGAAGCTTTCTTT
D gene: NA; clone size: NA; V gene: TRBV2; J gene: TRBJ2-3; CDR3 protein: CASGREADTQYF; CDR3 DNA: TGTGCCAGCGGCAGGGAGGCAGATACGCAGTATTTT
D gene: TRBD2; clone size: NA; V gene: TRBV28; J gene: TRBJ2-1; CDR3 protein: CASSSSAGGPNEQFF; CDR3 DNA: TGTGCCAGCAGTTCGTCAGCGGGAGGGCCTAATGAGCAGTTCTTC
D gene: TRBD2; clone size: NA; V gene: TRBV7-9; J gene: TRBJ2-7; CDR3 protein: CASSPWTSGAYEQYF; CDR3 DNA: TGTGCCAGCAGCCCCTGGACTAGCGGGGCCTACGAGCAGTACTTC
D gene: NA; clone size: NA; V gene: TRBV13; J gene: TRBJ2-3; CDR3 protein: CASSPGADTQYF; CDR3 DNA: TGTGCCAGCAGCCCCGGGGCAGATACGCAGTATTTT
D gene: TRBD1; clone size: few; V gene: TRBV5-6; J gene: TRBJ1-5; CDR3 protein: CASSLGDRRNQPQHF; CDR3 DNA: TGTGCCAGCAGCTTGGGGGACAGGCGCAATCAGCCCCAGCATTTT
D gene: NA; clone size: NA; V gene: TRBV5-6; J gene: TRBJ1-2; CDR3 protein: CASSPPGLSGYTF; CDR3 DNA: TGTGCCAGCAGCCCTCCGGGTCTCTCCGGCTACACCTTC
D gene: NA; clone size: NA; V gene: TRBV6-5; J gene: TRBJ2-3; CDR3 protein: CASTSPSETQYF; CDR3 DNA: TGTGCCAGCACCTCCCCTAGCGAGACGCAGTATTTT
D gene: NA; clone size: NA; V gene: TRBV9; J gene: TRBJ1-6; CDR3 protein: CASSEDSFYNSPLHF; CDR3 DNA: TGTGCCAGCAGCGAGGACAGCTTTTATAATTCACCCCTCCACTTT
D gene: TRBD1; clone size: NA; V gene: TRBV14; J gene: TRBJ1-3; CDR3 protein: CASSFRGRTGNTIYF; CDR3 DNA: TGTGCCAGCAGCTTCAGGGGGCGGACTGGAAACACCATATATTTT
D gene: NA; clone size: NA; V gene: TRBV7-2; J gene: TRBJ2-7; CDR3 protein: CASSLDRASYEQYF; CDR3 DNA: TGTGCCAGCAGCTTAGACAGGGCATCCTACGAGCAGTACTTC
D gene: TRBD2; clone size: few; V gene: TRBV5-1; J gene: TRBJ2-7; CDR3 protein: CASRQGLAGGLEQYF; CDR3 DNA: TGCGCCAGCAGACAGGGACTAGCGGGAGGCCTCGAGCAGTACTTC
D gene: NA; clone size: NA; V gene: TRBV6-1; J gene: TRBJ2-5; CDR3 protein: CASSEDWGREETQYF; CDR3 DNA: TGTGCCAGCAGTGAAGATTGGGGGCGGGAGGAGACCCAGTACTTC
D gene: TRBD1; clone size: NA; V gene: TRBV6-5; J gene: TRBJ1-5; CDR3 protein: CASSATGGGQPQHF; CDR3 DNA: TGTGCCAGCAGTGCGACAGGGGGGGGTCAGCCCCAGCATTTT
D gene: NA; clone size: NA; V gene: TRBV5-1; J gene: TRBJ1-1; CDR3 protein: CASSLARPTEAFF; CDR3 DNA: TGCGCCAGCAGCTTGGCTAGGCCCACTGAAGCTTTCTTT
D gene: NA; clone size: NA; V gene: TRBV19; J gene: TRBJ2-7; CDR3 protein: CASSTGPGGNYEQYF; CDR3 DNA: TGTGCCAGTAGTACCGGGCCCGGGGGTAATTACGAGCAGTACTTC
D gene: NA; clone size: few; V gene: TRBV5-4; J gene: TRBJ2-7; CDR3 protein: CASSWGRDNSQGQYF; CDR3 DNA: TGTGCCAGCAGCTGGGGCCGGGACAACTCCCAGGGGCAGTACTTC
D gene: TRBD2; clone size: NA; V gene: TRBV30; J gene: TRBJ2-7; CDR3 protein: CACGETSGRSPFEQYF; CDR3 DNA: TGTGCCTGCGGTGAGACTAGCGGGAGATCTCCCTTTGAGCAGTACTTC
D gene: TRBD2; clone size: few; V gene: TRBV19; J gene: TRBJ2-3; CDR3 protein: CASSKLAGEGTDTQYF; CDR3 DNA: TGTGCCAGTAGTAAACTAGCGGGAGAAGGTACAGATACGCAGTATTTT
D gene: NA; clone size: NA; V gene: TRBV19; J gene: TRBJ1-1; CDR3 protein: CASSIGRGNTEAFF; CDR3 DNA: TGTGCCAGTAGTATAGGCAGAGGGAACACTGAAGCTTTCTTT
D gene: TRBD1; clone size: NA; V gene: TRBV6-4; J gene: TRBJ1-6; CDR3 protein: CASSGTGGSPLHF; CDR3 DNA: TGTGCCAGCAGCGGGACAGGGGGATCACCCCTCCACTTT
D gene: NA; clone size: NA; V gene: TRBV6-6; J gene: TRBJ1-3; CDR3 protein: CASSHRYSGNTIYF; CDR3 DNA: TGTGCCAGCAGTCACCGGTACTCTGGAAACACCATATATTTT
D gene: NA; clone size: NA; V gene: TRBV28; J gene: TRBJ1-3; CDR3 protein: CASSLRGGSGNTIYF; CDR3 DNA: TGTGCCAGCAGTTTAAGGGGGGGCTCTGGAAACACCATATATTTT
D gene: NA; clone size: NA; V gene: TRBV4-1; J gene: TRBJ2-5; CDR3 protein: CASSQATPPAPKQETQYF; CDR3 DNA: TGCGCCAGCAGCCAAGCGACTCCTCCAGCACCTAAACAAGAGACCCAGTACTTC
D gene: TRBD1; clone size: NA; V gene: TRBV29-1; J gene: TRBJ1-2; CDR3 protein: CSASLRDRAGYGYTF; CDR3 DNA: TGCAGCGCTAGCCTCCGGGACAGGGCGGGTTATGGCTACACCTTC
D gene: NA; clone size: NA; V gene: TRBV21-1; J gene: TRBJ2-7; CDR3 protein: CASSKPGLADEQYF; CDR3 DNA: TGTGCCAGCAGCAAACCGGGACTAGCGGACGAGCAGTACTTC
D gene: NA; clone size: NA; V gene: TRBV27; J gene: TRBJ2-1; CDR3 protein: CASSPHVASYNEQFF; CDR3 DNA: TGTGCCAGCAGTCCCCACGTGGCCTCCTACAATGAGCAGTTCTTC
D gene: NA; clone size: NA; V gene: TRBV9; J gene: TRBJ2-1; CDR3 protein: CASSGVGGVSYNEQFF; CDR3 DNA: TGTGCCAGCAGTGGGGTGGGCGGGGTCTCCTACAATGAGCAGTTCTTC
D gene: TRBD2; clone size: NA; V gene: TRBV13; J gene: TRBJ2-1; CDR3 protein: CASSLLLAEYNEQFF; CDR3 DNA: TGTGCCAGCAGCTTACTACTAGCGGAATACAATGAGCAGTTCTTC
D gene: NA; clone size: NA; V gene: TRBV4-1; J gene: TRBJ2-2; CDR3 protein: CASSQGLKLVGELFF; CDR3 DNA: TGCGCCAGCAGCCAGGGCCTGAAGCTGGTCGGGGAGCTGTTTTTT
D gene: TRBD1; clone size: NA; V gene: TRBV30; J gene: TRBJ2-7; CDR3 protein: CAWSVRERDRFSYEQYF; CDR3 DNA: TGTGCCTGGAGTGTACGGGAAAGGGACAGGTTCTCCTACGAGCAGTACTTC